The 8 T cell receptor beta chains given below trace back to one sample, sequenced in a study of control samples from healthy donors and cancer patients. The data were produced by immunoSEQ multiplex PCR, yet TCRdb's version contains in-frame clones alone and is incomplete. This table holds 75,000 to 100,000 clones, 89% found once. What was sequenced was blood. All receptors derive from a man over 45 in good health.

This sequence joins TRBV9 and TRBJ2-3, with D tentatively TRBD2 (7 bases). CDR1 and CDR2 from the germline V gene are SGDLS and YYNGEE. The germline V and J ends were trimmed by 0 bases and 6 bases, with 17 bases remaining between them. CDR3 size: 16 residues. For the CDR3, the DNA is TGTGCCAGCAGCGTAGCGGTGGGGGGGGCTCTGGATACGCAGTATTTT. Amino acid sequence: CASSVAVGGALDTQYF. The full variable domain, rest sourced from reference TRBV9 and TRBJ2-3, is DSGVTQTPKHLITATGQRVTLRCSPRSGDLSVYWYQQSLDQGLQFLIQYYNGEERAKGNILERFSAQQFPDLHSELNLSSLELGDSALYFCASSVAVGGALDTQYFGPGTRLTVL.

The chain has TRBV7-9 and TRBJ2-5; 10 nucleotides align to TRBD2. Germline V gene lookup returns CDR1 SEHNR and CDR2 FQNEAQ (reference sequence). The CDR3 runs 17 residues. J was trimmed by 0 bases and V by 4 bases; bases with no gene match: 8. CDR3 sequence (DNA): TGTGCCAGCAGCTCCCCGGAACTAGCGGGGTACCAAGAGACCCAGTACTTC. Encoded protein: CASSSPELAGYQETQYF.

V is TRBV6-5 and J is TRBJ2-3; 7 nucleotides match TRBD2. The V gene end was trimmed by 4 bases and the J gene end by 4 bases; junction bases not matched to a gene: 11. This CDR3 is built from 16 residues. Germline loops: CDR1 MNHEY, CDR2 SVGAGI. The chain's CDR3 is CASSSLTSSPPDTQYF. The CDR3 DNA is TGTGCCAGCAGTTCTTTGACTAGCAGCCCCCCAGATACGCAGTATTTT.

The chain uses TRBV6-5 and TRBJ2-2; D gene unclear. Germline-derived CDR1 and CDR2 are MNHEY and SVGAGI. This CDR3 is built from 15 residues. Trimming left V 8 bases short and J 0 bases short, with 13 bases between. CDR3 in DNA: TGTGCCAGCCGATGGACCTCGGCGAACACCGGGGAGCTGTTTTTT. This codes for CASRWTSANTGELFF.

The chain couples TRBV29-1 to TRBJ2-1, with D possibly TRBD2 on 5 matching bases. Germline values: CDR1 SQVTM, CDR2 ANQGSEA. This CDR3 is built from 14 residues. The V end lost 5 bases, the J end lost 8 bases, and 19 bases lay between the germline ends. CDR3 in amino acids: CSVLRASSNDEQFF. In DNA form, the CDR3 reads TGCAGCGTTCTAAGGGCTAGCAGTAATGATGAGCAGTTCTTC.

This clone came up once. The chain links TRBV7-6 to TRBJ2-7; D is perhaps TRBD1 or TRBD2 (5 bases each). V lost 4 bases and J 0 bases, leaving 13 bases between the germline ends. The CDR3 length is 15 residues. In germline, CDR1 is SGHVS, CDR2 FNYEAQ. CDR3 DNA sequence: TGTGCCAGCAGCTCGGGCCGGGACGGCTCCTACGAGCAGTACTTC. It codes for CASSSGRDGSYEQYF. Filled out from reference TRBV7-6 and TRBJ2-7, the complete variable domain reads GAGVSQSPRYKVTKRGQDVALRCDPISGHVSLYWYRQALGQGPEFLTYFNYEAQQDKSGLPNDRFSAERPEGSISTLTIQRTEQRDSAMYRCASSSGRDGSYEQYFGPGTRLTVT.

This clone was detected once. The chain combines TRBV27 with TRBJ1-4; perhaps TRBD1 as D (5 bases). The CDR3 spans 17 residues. The V end was cut by 0 bases, the J end by 0 bases, with 11 bases between. In germline, CDR1 is MNHEY, CDR2 SMNVEV (reference sequence). In DNA form, the CDR3 reads TGTGCCAGCAGTTTATCGAGGCAGACAGCAACTAATGAAAAACTGTTTTTT. This gives the protein CASSLSRQTATNEKLFF. Variable domain in full (rest from reference TRBV27 and TRBJ1-4): EAQVTQNPRYLITVTGKKLTVTCSQNMNHEYMSWYRQDPGLGLRQIYYSMNVEVTDKGDVPEGYKVSRKEKRNFPLILESPSPNQTSLYFCASSLSRQTATNEKLFFGSGTQLSVL.

V and J are TRBV11-2 and TRBJ1-2; 8 bases agree with TRBD1. This CDR3 contains 16 residues. The germline V gene encodes CDR1 SGHAT and CDR2 FQNNGV. Unmatched junction bases numbered 12, after V lost 4 bases and J lost 5 bases. The CDR3 nucleotides read TGTGCCAGCAGCTCCTATGACAGGGGCCGTCTTTATGGCTACACCTTC. Its protein product is CASSSYDRGRLYGYTF.